Below are 32 T cell receptor beta chains sequenced from a single sample in a study of shared clonotypes between healthy human individuals. Data came from immunoSEQ multiplex PCR; TCRdb stores just in-frame clones and leaves some out. The sample has about 2 million clones; 95% are singletons. Input material: naive CD4+ T cells sorted from blood. Subset of the sample: CD45RA+ positively selected. Every receptor here comes from a young man in good health.

The chain joins TRBV6-5 to TRBJ1-2; TRBD1 is a possible D gene (6 bases). CDR1 and CDR2 from the germline V gene are MNHEY and SVGAGI. V lost 4 bases, J lost 2 bases, and 14 bases lay in between. The length of the CDR3 is 15 residues. The chain's CDR3 is CASSFSPGGNYGYTF. CDR3 DNA sequence: TGTGCCAGCAGTTTTTCGCCGGGGGGCAACTATGGCTACACCTTC.

The chain recombines TRBV5-5 with TRBJ1-4, with 10 bases aligning to TRBD1. The CDR3 length is 16 residues. With V trimmed by 3 bases and J by 0 bases, 2 bases remained unmatched. The germline V gene encodes CDR1 SGHKS and CDR2 YYEKEE (reference sequence). CDR3 nucleotides: TGTGCCAGCAGCTGGGACAGGGGAGCAACTAATGAAAAACTGTTTTTT. It translates to CASSWDRGATNEKLFF.

This rearrangement joins TRBV28 to TRBJ2-7; no clear D gene. Trimming cost V 3 bases and J 9 bases, with 18 bases left between them. Germline V CDR1 and CDR2: MDHEN, SYDVKM. This CDR3 has 14 residues. The CDR3 DNA reads TGTGCCAGCAGTTTTTCCCCAGGAGCTAGGGTGCAGTACTTC. Its translation: CASSFSPGARVQYF.

The CDR3 DNA reads TGTGCCAGTAGAGGACAGGGATCCTACGAGCAGTACTTC. As protein: CASRGQGSYEQYF. This chain uses TRBV19 with TRBJ2-5, with 8 bases fitting TRBD1. The J call may be in error: the DNA end matches TRBJ2-7 better. The germline gives CDR1 LNHDA, CDR2 SQIVND (reference sequence). The CDR3 has 13 residues.

The chain has TRBV6-1 and TRBJ2-3; 12 nucleotides match TRBD2. Germline values: CDR1 MNHNS, CDR2 SASEGT. The CDR3 loop spans 19 amino acids. The junction had 10 bases not matched to a gene; V was cut back by 1 base and J by 2 bases. The CDR3 sequence: CASSEEHGLAGFLTDTQYF. For the CDR3, the DNA is TGTGCCAGCAGTGAAGAGCATGGACTAGCGGGGTTTCTCACAGATACGCAGTATTTT.

This rearrangement joins TRBV29-1 to TRBJ2-5, with a possible D match to TRBD2 (6 bases). There are 13 residues in the CDR3. Germline V gene sequence: CDR1 SQVTM, CDR2 ANQGSEA. Trimming stripped 4 bases from V and 7 bases from J, with 16 bases between. CDR3 sequence reads: CSVGLEGSGTQYF. CDR3 in DNA: TGCAGCGTTGGCTTGGAGGGGTCGGGGACCCAGTACTTC.

The chain links TRBV30 to TRBJ2-1; a possible D gene is TRBD2 (6 bases). CDR3 length equals 16 residues. CDR1 and CDR2 (germline): GTSNPN, SVGIG (reference sequence). Trimming removed 0 bases from V and 6 bases from J, with 18 bases in between. CDR3 residues: CAWSVGIRGWTNEQFF. The CDR3 DNA reads as TGTGCCTGGAGTGTGGGTATCCGGGGGTGGACCAATGAGCAGTTCTTC.

This sequence joins TRBV30 and TRBJ1-2; D is undetermined. Trimming pared 2 bases from V and 2 bases from J, leaving 9 bases between. The CDR3 has 13 residues. Germline values: CDR1 GTSNPN, CDR2 SVGIG (reference sequence). Written as DNA, the CDR3 is TGTGCCTGGAGTAGACAACCAAACTATGGCTACACCTTC. Protein product: CAWSRQPNYGYTF.

This chain joins TRBV6-6 and TRBJ1-6; perhaps TRBD1 as D (5 bases). Germline V gene data show CDR1 as MNHNY and CDR2 as SVGAGI (reference sequence). This CDR3 spans 15 amino acids. The V end was cut by 0 bases, the J end by 7 bases, with 10 bases between. Here the CDR3 reads CASSYSQGSNSPLHF. The CDR3 nucleotides read TGTGCCAGCAGTTACTCGCAGGGTTCAAATTCACCCCTCCACTTT.

This clone was picked up one time. V and J are TRBV10-3 and TRBJ2-3, with 10 bases that match TRBD2. The V segment lost 6 bases and the J segment 3 bases; nucleotides outside the gene matches: 15. Germline V CDR1 and CDR2: ENHRY, SYGVKD. The CDR3 has 18 amino acids. CDR3 nucleotide sequence: TGTGCCATCAGCTCGACAGCGGGAGGGTTGGGGAGGACAGATACGCAGTATTTT. It is translated as CAISSTAGGLGRTDTQYF.

This CDR3 reads CASSFRGGQSTDTQYF. CDR3 sequence (DNA): TGTGCCAGCAGCTTTCGCGGGGGCCAGAGCACAGATACGCAGTATTTT. The chain recombines TRBV7-2 with TRBJ2-3; a weak D match, TRBD2 (7 bases). Germline loops: CDR1 SGHTA, CDR2 FQGNSA. Trimming left V 3 bases short and J 0 bases short, with 13 bases between. This CDR3 contains 16 residues.

V and J are TRBV6-6 and TRBJ1-2, with D unclear. CDR1 is MNHNY, CDR2 SVGAGI, per germline (reference sequence). CDR3 length equals 14 residues. The ends were cut back, 0 bases at V and 6 bases at J, with 11 bases in the middle. In DNA, the CDR3 is TGTGCCAGCAGTTACTCGAATGGAGGAGATGGCTACACCTTC. Translating gives CASSYSNGGDGYTF.

This chain joins TRBV19 and TRBJ2-7; TRBD1 aligns across 7 bases. The germline gives CDR1 LNHDA, CDR2 SQIVND (reference sequence). V shed 3 bases, J shed 4 bases, and the junction held 6 bases outside the gene matches. This CDR3 spans 14 amino acids. The chain's CDR3 is CASSIPGQPYEQYF. As DNA, the CDR3 is TGTGCCAGTAGTATCCCGGGACAGCCTTACGAGCAGTACTTC.

A note on this clone: The same CDR3 also results from other DNA sequences found in this sample. The chain recombines TRBV6-5 with TRBJ1-4; D unclear. V dropped 1 base and J dropped 1 base, with 7 bases sitting between them. This CDR3 is 15 amino acids long. Germline assignment: CDR1 MNHEY and CDR2 SVGAGI. CDR3 sequence: CASSYLRGTNEKLFF. The CDR3, as DNA: TGTGCCAGCAGTTACTTGCGGGGAACTAATGAAAAACTGTTTTTT.

The table lists this clone with a count of one. The chain has TRBV25-1 and TRBJ2-5, with a weak D call TRBD1 (6 bases). The germline V gene encodes CDR1 MGHDK and CDR2 SYGVNS. The CDR3 extends over 15 amino acids. Trimming cost V 1 base and J 4 bases, with 13 bases left between them. CDR3 region: CASSELQTGRETQYF. The CDR3 nucleotides read TGTGCCAGCAGTGAATTACAGACAGGCAGAGAGACCCAGTACTTC.

V gene TRBV2 combines with J gene TRBJ2-7, with 11 positions matching TRBD2. This CDR3 is built from 16 residues. Per the germline V gene, CDR1 is SNHLY and CDR2 is FYNNEI. The ends lost 6 bases at V and 4 bases at J; junction bases unmatched: 11. The chain's CDR3 is CASSRKGLAGGYEQYF. Written as DNA, the CDR3 is TGTGCCAGCAGCCGCAAGGGCCTAGCGGGAGGATACGAGCAGTACTTC. The complete variable domain, with remaining parts taken from reference TRBV2 and TRBJ2-7, reads EPEVTQTPSHQVTQMGQEVILRCVPISNHLYFYWYRQILGQKVEFLVSFYNNEISEKSEIFDDQFSVERPDGSNFTLKIRSTKLEDSAMYFCASSRKGLAGGYEQYFGPGTRLTVT.

About this clone: The junction differs from germline at one of its ends, possibly a read error. V usage is TRBV5-8 and J usage is TRBJ1-2; no firm D call. The CDR3 runs to 13 residues. CDR1 and CDR2 from the germline V gene are SGHTS and YDEGEE. The DNA for the CDR3 is TGTGCCAGCAGCTTGGACAGCAACTCTGGCTACACCTTC. This sequence encodes CASSLDSNSGYTF.

The V gene is TRBV29-1, the J gene TRBJ2-5; 7 bases agree with TRBD1. This CDR3 comprises 13 residues. CDR1 SQVTM and CDR2 ANQGSEA come from the germline V gene. The V and J ends lost 7 bases and 5 bases, in that order; junction bases with no gene match: 10. This CDR3 is CSGTRDSPETQYF. CDR3 DNA sequence: TGCAGCGGCACACGGGACAGTCCGGAGACCCAGTACTTC.

The gene calls are TRBV7-5 and TRBJ1-6. TRBV7-5 is a listed pseudogene. The CDR3 is 15 residues long. The CDR3 DNA reads TGTGCCAGAAGCCATAGGCCGTCCTCGATTTCACCCCTCCACTTT. This translates into CARSHRPSSISPLHF.

V is TRBV6-1 and J is TRBJ1-2; weak D call: TRBD1 (5 bases). The V gene lost 2 bases and the J gene lost 5 bases, with 9 bases spanning the gap. This CDR3 is built from 13 residues. Germline V gives CDR1 MNHNS, CDR2 SASEGT. The CDR3 is CASSEQGRYGYTF. The CDR3 nucleotides are TGTGCCAGCAGTGAACAGGGAAGGTATGGCTACACCTTC.

The chain employs TRBV5-1 and TRBJ2-3; TRBD1 aligns across 8 bases. The J segment lost 2 bases and the V segment lost 4 bases, leaving 9 bases of the junction unmatched. Per the germline V gene, CDR1 is SGHRS and CDR2 is YFSETQ. The CDR3 covers 16 residues. Here the CDR3 reads CASSERGQAYTDTQYF. The CDR3 nucleotides are TGCGCCAGCAGCGAAAGGGGACAGGCCTACACAGATACGCAGTATTTT.

The genes are TRBV6-5 and TRBJ2-3, with unresolved D. The germline CDR1 and CDR2 sequences are MNHEY and SVGAGI. The CDR3 consists of 13 residues. V was pared by 10 bases and J by 2 bases, with 13 bases between. Here the CDR3 DNA reads TGTGCCACCTCATCGGAGCTCACAGATACGCAGTATTTT. This codes for CATSSELTDTQYF.

The chain couples TRBV5-6 to TRBJ2-5, with 7 bases identical to TRBD1. Looked up from germline, CDR1 is SGHDT and CDR2 is YYEEEE. CDR3 size: 14 residues. Trimming removed 3 bases from V and 0 bases from J; junction bases left unmatched: 2. The DNA of the CDR3 is TGTGCCAGCAGCTGGACAGGTCACCAAGAGACCCAGTACTTC. Protein: CASSWTGHQETQYF.

The chain joins TRBV5-4 to TRBJ2-1; the D is unclear. Germline assignment: CDR1 SGHNT and CDR2 YYREEE (reference sequence). The CDR3 length is 14 residues. Trimming removed 0 bases from V and 5 bases from J, with 9 bases in between. The DNA of the CDR3 is TGTGCCAGCAGCTTGGATGGGAATAACAATGAGCAGTTCTTC. Translated, it gives CASSLDGNNNEQFF. The entire variable domain, with the rest obtained from reference TRBV5-4 and TRBJ2-1, is as follows: ETGVTQSPTHLIKTRGQQVTLRCSSQSGHNTVSWYQQALGQGPQFIFQYYREEENGRGNFPPRFSGLQFPNYSSELNVNALELDDSALYLCASSLDGNNNEQFFGPGTRLTVL.

The V gene is TRBV6-5, the J gene TRBJ2-7; maybe TRBD1 (5 bases). CDR1 is MNHEY and CDR2 is SVGAGI in the germline V gene. There are 13 residues in the CDR3. The V and J ends lost 3 bases and 4 bases respectively, with 10 bases between them. CDR3 sequence reads: CASSYGAKYEQYF. The CDR3 nucleotides read TGTGCCAGCAGTTATGGGGCTAAGTACGAGCAGTACTTC.

This chain links TRBV30 with TRBJ1-1; a possible D gene is TRBD1 (5 bases). CDR3 size: 14 residues. CDR1 is GTSNPN, CDR2 SVGIG, per germline (reference sequence). V was shortened by 1 base and J by 3 bases, with 12 bases between the two germline ends. CDR3 sequence: CAWSGWGDHTEAFF. In DNA form, the CDR3 reads TGTGCCTGGAGTGGATGGGGGGACCACACTGAAGCTTTCTTT.

This clone came up once. The rearrangement links TRBV19 to TRBJ1-2; D call uncertain. Germline loops: CDR1 LNHDA, CDR2 SQIVND (reference sequence). The CDR3 sequence is 14 residues long. V lost 6 bases and J lost 7, with 18 bases in between. CDR3 region: CASRPSERRPGYTF. CDR3 DNA: TGTGCCAGTAGGCCCTCGGAGAGGAGGCCTGGCTACACCTTC.

This clone was detected only once. The chain recombines TRBV15 with TRBJ1-2; 8 bases match TRBD1. CDR1 and CDR2 from the germline V gene are LNHNV and YYDKDF (reference sequence). This CDR3 spans 15 amino acids. J was trimmed by 0 bases and V by 1 base; bases with no gene match: 1. CDR3 loop: CATSRGTGSNYGYTF. CDR3 sequence (DNA): TGTGCCACCAGCAGAGGGACAGGGTCTAACTATGGCTACACCTTC.

The chain combines TRBV7-9 with TRBJ2-7, with D tentatively TRBD2 (5 bases). Trimming took 3 bases from V and 1 from J, leaving 10 bases between them. The CDR3 totals 14 residues. Germline V gene data show CDR1 as SEHNR and CDR2 as FQNEAQ (reference sequence). The CDR3 region has the DNA TGTGCCAGCAGCTTCTCCGGAGGATCCTACGAGCAGTACTTC. Translating it yields CASSFSGGSYEQYF.

The chain's CDR3 is CASSLGNIKNIQYF. DNA for the CDR3: TGTGCCAGCAGCTTAGGTAATATCAAAAACATTCAGTACTTC. V usage is TRBV7-2 and J usage is TRBJ2-4; the D is unclear. This CDR3 comprises 14 residues. V lost 1 base to trimming and J lost 3 bases, with 7 bases between them. CDR1 is SGHTA and CDR2 is FQGNSA in the germline V gene. Combining the CDR3 with reference TRBV7-2 and TRBJ2-4 gives the whole variable domain GAGVSQSPSNKVTEKGKDVELRCDPISGHTALYWYRQSLGQGLEFLIYFQGNSAPDKSGLPSDRFSAERTGGSVSTLTIQRTQQEDSAVYLCASSLGNIKNIQYFGAGTRLSVL.

The chain combines TRBV7-6 with TRBJ2-5, with D possibly being TRBD2 (6 bases). Trimming shortened V by 1 base and J by 5 bases, and 14 bases separated the two germline ends. The CDR3 sequence is 15 residues long. CDR1 is SGHVS, CDR2 FNYEAQ, per germline. CDR3 nucleotide sequence: TGTGCCAGCAGCTTAGGTGCGCGGGGTGGTGAGACCCAGTACTTC. Encoded protein: CASSLGARGGETQYF.

The chain uses TRBV11-1 and TRBJ2-3, with D tentatively TRBD1 (5 bases). Germline V gene sequence: CDR1 SGHAT, CDR2 FQDESV (reference sequence). The CDR3 totals 15 residues. V was cut by 4 bases and J by 2 bases, with 13 bases left in between. The CDR3 nucleotides read TGTGCCAGCAGCTCGACGGCAGGGTACACAGATACGCAGTATTTT. It encodes CASSSTAGYTDTQYF.